These T cell receptor beta chains were read from a single sample in a study of T cell changes during pregnancy in multiple sclerosis. Sequencing used immunoSEQ multiplex PCR; TCRdb keeps in-frame clones, though not all of them. The sample contains roughly 60,000 clones, more than 90% of which appear only once. This sample comprised peripheral blood, obtained in the second trimester of pregnancy. These TCRs come from a female donor with multiple sclerosis, enrolled in a pregnancy study. CDR3s include the opening cysteine and the closing phenylalanine or tryptophan. D genes are given only for firm matches. Clone sizes are given selectively: once, few, many, or a class where the clone is expanded.

clone_size	v_call	j_call	d_call	cdr3_nt	cdr3_aa
-	TRBV7-2	TRBJ2-7	TRBD1	TGTGCCAGCAGCTCACAGGGGGACAACCTCTACGAGCAGTACTTC	CASSSQGDNLYEQYF
few	TRBV7-9	TRBJ1-3	TRBD1	TGTGCCAGCAGCCACGCAGGGGGCCGAAACACCATATATTTT	CASSHAGGRNTIYF
-	TRBV2	TRBJ1-1	-	TGTGCCAGCAGCCCCAGAAACACTGAAGCTTTCTTT	CASSPRNTEAFF
once	TRBV7-3	TRBJ2-1	TRBD2	TGTGCCAGCAGCCCCCTGGGCGGGAGGGGTGGTGAGCAGTTCTTC	CASSPLGGRGGEQFF
-	TRBV7-7	TRBJ2-5	-	TGTGCCAGCAGCCAAAACAGAGAAGAGACCCAGTACTTC	CASSQNREETQYF
-	TRBV5-1	TRBJ2-3	TRBD2	TGCGCCAGCAAGAGCGGGAGGCGGGATACGCAGTATTTT	CASKSGRRDTQYF
few	TRBV5-5	TRBJ1-2	-	TGTGCCAGCAGCCAGGGCAGTGGCTACACCTTC	CASSQGSGYTF
-	TRBV29-1	TRBJ2-5	-	TGCAGCGTTTCAGAGGCGGGGGAGACCCAGTACTTC	CSVSEAGETQYF
once	TRBV19	TRBJ2-5	-	TGTGCCAGTAGTCCCCGAGCTGGACACTTACAAGAGACCCAGTACTTC	CASSPRAGHLQETQYF
-	TRBV7-7	TRBJ2-5	TRBD2	TGTGCTAGCAGCCGTAAAGCGGGAGGGTTTAAAGAGACCCAGTACTTC	CASSRKAGGFKETQYF
-	TRBV11-2	TRBJ2-2	TRBD1	TGTGCCAGCAGCTTGAGGGTGACAGGGGGCACCGGGGAGCTGTTTTTT	CASSLRVTGGTGELFF
-	TRBV6-5	TRBJ2-1	-	TGTGCCAGCAGCACTCTAGGGGACAATGAGCAGTTCTTC	CASSTLGDNEQFF
-	TRBV7-9	TRBJ1-1	TRBD1	TGTGCCAGCAGCTCGGGACAGTTTTTCATGAACACTGAAGCTTTCTTT	CASSSGQFFMNTEAFF
-	TRBV29-1	TRBJ2-7	TRBD1	TGCAGCGTTGTAGGTCTGCAGGGGGCGTTAACCTACGAGCAGTACTTC	CSVVGLQGALTYEQYF
-	TRBV7-2	TRBJ2-3	-	TGTGCCAGCAGGCGCCAGGGGAATCTAGATACGCAGTATTTT	CASRRQGNLDTQYF
once	TRBV19	TRBJ1-2	TRBD1	TGTGCCAGTAGTATCGGGGACAGAGACTATGGCTACACCTTC	CASSIGDRDYGYTF
-	TRBV5-1	TRBJ2-7	TRBD2	TGCGCCAGCAGGAGGGAGGGAACCTACGAGCAGTACTTC	CASRREGTYEQYF
-	TRBV19	TRBJ1-5	-	TGTGCCAGTAGTCGGGGCAATCAGCCCCAGCATTTT	CASSRGNQPQHF
-	TRBV19	TRBJ2-2	TRBD2	TGTGCCAGTAGCCCTAGCGGGAGGGCCTCCGGGGAGCTGTTTTTT	CASSPSGRASGELFF
-	TRBV7-3	TRBJ2-3	-	TGTGCCAGCAGCCCCTGGGCCGAGGATACGCAGTATTTT	CASSPWAEDTQYF
-	TRBV5-4	TRBJ2-3	TRBD2	TGTGCCAGCAGCCCCCTAGCGGGAGGGGCCACAGATACGCAGTATTTT	CASSPLAGGATDTQYF
-	TRBV5-1	TRBJ1-1	TRBD1	TGCGCCAGCCAGACAGGGGGCGCAGAAGGGGAGACTGAAGCTTTCTTT	CASQTGGAEGETEAFF
-	TRBV4-1	TRBJ2-7	TRBD1	TGCGCCAGCACCCAGGGGGACAGGGCCAACGAGCAGTACTTC	CASTQGDRANEQYF
-	TRBV10-1	TRBJ2-1	TRBD2	TGCGCCAGCAGTGAACTAGCGGGAGGTGACAATGAGCAGTTCTTC	CASSELAGGDNEQFF
-	TRBV5-1	TRBJ1-2	-	TGCGCCAGCAGCTTGGAGGGAGGTCACTATGGCTACACCTTC	CASSLEGGHYGYTF
-	TRBV5-1	TRBJ2-5	-	TGCGCCAGCAGCCCAAGGGGCACAGGCCAAGAGACCCAGTACTTC	CASSPRGTGQETQYF
few	TRBV28	TRBJ1-3	TRBD1	TGTGCCACCCGAACAGGGGGCGTTCGAAACACCATATATTTT	CATRTGGVRNTIYF
-	TRBV7-9	TRBJ1-2	TRBD1	TGTGCCAGCAGCTTAGCTACGGGACAGACCTATGGCTACACCTTC	CASSLATGQTYGYTF
-	TRBV5-8	TRBJ1-2	TRBD1	TGTGCCAGCAAAAACAGGGGGCAAGGCTATGGCTACACCTTC	CASKNRGQGYGYTF
-	TRBV6-6	TRBJ2-7	TRBD2	TGTGCCAGCAGTACTATAGCGGGAGGGCCCGGCGAGCAGTACTTC	CASSTIAGGPGEQYF
-	TRBV30	TRBJ2-1	TRBD2	TGTGCCTGGAGTTCCGGGACTAGAGGGAATGAGCAGTTCTTC	CAWSSGTRGNEQFF
-	TRBV6-1	TRBJ1-2	-	TGTGCCAGCAGTGAAGCGTTCGGGACACCTTATGGCTACACCTTC	CASSEAFGTPYGYTF
-	TRBV18	TRBJ2-7	TRBD1	TGTGCCAGCTCGGGACAGACCTACGAGCAGTACTTC	CASSGQTYEQYF
-	TRBV2	TRBJ1-5	-	TGTGCCAGCAGTGTAGTAGATAGCAATCAGCCCCAGCATTTT	CASSVVDSNQPQHF
-	TRBV2	TRBJ1-3	-	TGTGCCAGCAGTGAGTTCATTCCAGGGAGGCGGACGTCTGGAAACACCATATATTTT	CASSEFIPGRRTSGNTIYF
-	TRBV6-6	TRBJ2-7	TRBD1	TGTGCCAGCAGCCCCGCCGGGACAGGACCCTACGAGCAGTACTTC	CASSPAGTGPYEQYF
-	TRBV7-9	TRBJ2-6	-	TGTGCCAGCAGTAGGGACTTCTCTGGGGCCAACGTCCTGACTTTC	CASSRDFSGANVLTF
few	TRBV19	TRBJ1-2	TRBD1	TGTGCCAGTAGTATGGCAGACAGGGGGCATGGCTACACCTTC	CASSMADRGHGYTF
-	TRBV29-1	TRBJ1-4	TRBD1	TGCAGCGTGGGTGACAGGGTTGGTGAAAAACTGTTTTTT	CSVGDRVGEKLFF
-	TRBV19	TRBJ1-2	TRBD1	TGTGCCAGTAGTTTTCCGGGACAGGGGCCCTATGGCTACACCTTC	CASSFPGQGPYGYTF
-	TRBV9	TRBJ2-3	TRBD2	TGTGCCAGCAGCGTAGGGGGTGCGGGAGGGAGGGTAGATACGCAGTATTTT	CASSVGGAGGRVDTQYF